This T cell receptor (beta chain) was sequenced during a study of T cells in Graves' hyperthyroidism and ophthalmopathy. RNA transcripts were the template for amplifying TCR beta CDR3 regions. Researchers ran a first-round RT-PCR on the TCR CDR3 using the HTBI primer set. TCRdb recomputed calls from the multiplex PCR reads with MiXCR, one row per CDR3 protein. The sample has about 640,000 distinct CDR3 sequences; less than 25% are singletons. V lost 0 bases and J lost 5; bases outside the gene matches: 12. This CDR3 comprises 17 residues. Germline values: CDR1 MNHEY, CDR2 SVGEGT. This chain connects TRBV6-2 or TRBV6-3 to TRBJ2-7, with TRBD2 matching over 8 bases. This TCR was recovered from a man younger than 40 with Graves' ophthalmopathy. Sequencing input: blood. The CDR3 protein is CASSYSTLSGRPHEQYF. DNA of the CDR3: TGTGCCAGCAGTTACTCGACCCTAAGCGGGAGACCGCACGAGCAGTACTTC.